This TCR beta chain is from a study of T-cell memory formation after mild COVID-19. Study results and caveats: A balance of CD4 and CD8 characterized clones contracting day 15 to 85, whereas later expanders leaned CD4+.

Trimming cost V 1 base and J 2 bases, with 12 bases left between them. The length of the CDR3 is 16 residues. Germline V gene data show CDR1 as MGHRA and CDR2 as YSYEKL. A note on this clonotype: Its antigen is unidentified.

TCRdb reprocessed the 5' RACE reads with MiXCR, giving one entry per CDR3 protein. The top ten clones hold under 50% of a sample with under 150,000 distinct CDR3 sequences, 22% of them seen once. The specimen was PBMCs or a T cell subset sorted from them (not recorded which). The V and J genes are TRBV4-1 and TRBJ1-5; D is ambiguous. The receptor was isolated from a man aged 18 to 35 who had mild COVID-19 (a few samples of this study predate the infection). Cell type and time point are not known. The chain's CDR3 is CASSQVLVLGNQPQHF. The CDR3 DNA reads TGCGCCAGCAGCCAAGTCCTGGTTCTGGGCAATCAGCCCCAGCATTTT.